This TCR beta chain comes out of a study of blood T cell repertoires in COVID-19 (dated by TCRdb to the early 2020s). In terms of the full investigation: Collaborator samples came from the United States, Italy and Spain and covered acute and convalescent phases of COVID-19. The material from the prospective study consisted of cDNA or gDNA derived from T cells, B-cell-depleted T cells, or PBMCs. Samples were obtained from the ongoing ImmuneRACE study (first 160 participants) and from over a thousand subjects provided by 6 global collaborators. The repertoires were released in a freely available public database meant as a resource for research on the immune response to SARS-CoV-2. Where available, HLA class I and class II types were obtained from metadata supplied by the sample provider rather than from assay-based typing. A de-identified subject ID, COVID-19 status, age in years and sex were almost always included in the sample metadata. Deeply sampled blood TCRbeta repertoires from subjects exposed to, actively infected with, or recovered from COVID-19 were included in the dataset.

General findings and caveats noted by the study authors: How much clinical and demographic metadata was included differed by source and by participant, and the metadata was provided uncurated.

In Seattle, one collaborating source enrolled patients while the infection was active and tracked those patients longitudinally over the course of disease. Each collaborating institution followed its own protocols to collect whole blood in K2EDTA tubes. Collaborator samples were shipped for TCRbeta analysis as frozen whole blood, isolated PBMCs, or DNA extracted from either sample type. The CDR3 covers 14 residues, taking in both the cysteine and the phenylalanine. Only the CDR3 region is kept as DNA, spanning 42 bases read in frame from base 1. Trimming removed 0 bases from V and 6 bases from J, leaving 9 bases between the germline ends. The germline V gene provides CDR1 KGHSH and CDR2 LQKENI. Notes on this clone: The clone's antigen remains unknown. No clone much larger than this one lies a single base away; base qualities are absent.

TCRbeta CDR3 regions were amplified from genomic DNA by means of the immunoSEQ Assay, a bias-controlled multiplex PCR. From the authors' description of their analysis: Nucleated cell counts per sample were estimated from amplification of reference gene primers within the assay. To quantify the absolute abundance of each unique TCRbeta CDR3 rearrangement, sequence reads were collapsed and filtered. For each sample, productive Simpson clonality was calculated as the square root of Simpson's diversity index across productive rearrangements. As stored in TCRdb, this immuneACCESS dataset retains in-frame rearrangements with V and J assigned. A fraction of the clones does not appear; measured against another copy, unresolved V genes explain less than half of the discrepancy, and the remainder lacks a known reason. Clone size and the V and J calls come from that table; the DNA yielded D and trimming. This sample holds around 370,000 clones; roughly 90% were observed only once. The ten largest make up roughly 6.6% of the sample.

This TCR was sampled from a woman in her 70s with COVID-19, enrolled during active disease. The V gene is TRBV18 and the J gene is TRBJ1-5; perhaps TRBD1 is the D gene, with 5 bases matching. Sequenced sample: peripheral blood. The CDR3 region: CASSPPGGGQPQHF. The DNA is TGTGCCAGCTCACCACCGGGGGGGGGTCAGCCCCAGCATTTT. Full variable domain (CDR3 extended with the reference TRBV18 and TRBJ1-5 proteins): NAGVMQNPRHLVRRRGQEARLRCSPMKGHSHVYWYRQLPEEGLKFMVYLQKENIIDESGMPKERFSAEFPKEGPSILRIQQVVRGDSAAYFCASSPPGGGQPQHFGDGTRLSIL.